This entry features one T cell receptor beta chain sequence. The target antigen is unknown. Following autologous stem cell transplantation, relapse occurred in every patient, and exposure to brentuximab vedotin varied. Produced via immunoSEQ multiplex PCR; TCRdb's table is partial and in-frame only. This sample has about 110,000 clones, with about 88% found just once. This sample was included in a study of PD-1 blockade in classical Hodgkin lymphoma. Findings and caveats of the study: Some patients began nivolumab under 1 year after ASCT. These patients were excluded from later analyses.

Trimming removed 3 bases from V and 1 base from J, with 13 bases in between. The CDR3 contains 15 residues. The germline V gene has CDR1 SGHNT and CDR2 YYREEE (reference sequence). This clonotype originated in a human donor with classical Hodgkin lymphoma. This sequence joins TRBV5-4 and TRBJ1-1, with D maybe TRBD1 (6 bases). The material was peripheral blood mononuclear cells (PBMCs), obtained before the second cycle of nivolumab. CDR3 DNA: TGTGCCAGCAGCTCAATTACAGGGAGGAACACTGAAGCTTTCTTT. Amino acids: CASSSITGRNTEAFF.